This T cell receptor (beta chain) was profiled in a study of brain metastases from non-small cell lung cancer. TCRdb's table, derived via immunoSEQ multiplex PCR, lists solely in-frame clones and lacks some. The sample has some 4,500 clones, approximately 79% seen once. CDR1 is MNHNY, CDR2 SVGAGI, per germline (reference sequence). The V and J ends lost 0 bases and 7 bases respectively, with 9 bases between them. CDR3 length equals 13 residues. The sample was tumor-adjacent normal tissue. This TCR was recovered from a donor at least 40 years old with non-small cell lung cancer. J is TRBJ1-2 and V is TRBV6-6, with unresolved D. The CDR3 spells CASSYSEEGGYTF. In nucleotides, the CDR3 is TGTGCCAGCAGTTACTCGGAAGAGGGTGGCTACACCTTC.